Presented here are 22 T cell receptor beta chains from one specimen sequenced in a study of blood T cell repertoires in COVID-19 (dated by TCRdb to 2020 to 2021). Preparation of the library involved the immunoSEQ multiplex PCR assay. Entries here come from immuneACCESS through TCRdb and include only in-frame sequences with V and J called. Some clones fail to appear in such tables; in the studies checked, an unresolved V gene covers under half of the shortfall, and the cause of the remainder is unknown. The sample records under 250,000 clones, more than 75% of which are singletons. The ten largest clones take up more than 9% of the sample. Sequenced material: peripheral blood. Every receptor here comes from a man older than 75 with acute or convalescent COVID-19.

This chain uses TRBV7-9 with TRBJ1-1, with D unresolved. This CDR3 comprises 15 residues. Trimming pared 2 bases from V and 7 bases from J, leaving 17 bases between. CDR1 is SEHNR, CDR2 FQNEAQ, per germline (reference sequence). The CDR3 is CASSLMGGPGSEAFF. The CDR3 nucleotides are TGTGCCAGCAGCTTAATGGGAGGGCCCGGTAGTGAAGCTTTCTTT.

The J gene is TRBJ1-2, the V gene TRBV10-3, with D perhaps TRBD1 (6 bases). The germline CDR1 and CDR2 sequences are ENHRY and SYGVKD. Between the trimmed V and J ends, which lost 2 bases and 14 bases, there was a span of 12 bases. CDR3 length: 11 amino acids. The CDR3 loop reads CAISENRESTF. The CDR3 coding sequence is TGTGCCATCAGTGAGAACAGGGAGAGTACCTTC.

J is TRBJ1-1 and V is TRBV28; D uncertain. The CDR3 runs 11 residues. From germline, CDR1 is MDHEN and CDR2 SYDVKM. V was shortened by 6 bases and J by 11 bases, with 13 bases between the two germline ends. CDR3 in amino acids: CASRTPRVAFF. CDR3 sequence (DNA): TGTGCCAGCAGAACGCCCCGGGTGGCTTTCTTT.

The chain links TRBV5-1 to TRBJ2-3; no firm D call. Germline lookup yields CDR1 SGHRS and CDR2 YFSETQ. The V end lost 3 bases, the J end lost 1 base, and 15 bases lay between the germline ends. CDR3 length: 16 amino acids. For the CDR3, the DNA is TGCGCCAGCAGCTCCTCGACCGGAGTCCGCACAGATACGCAGTATTTT. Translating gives CASSSSTGVRTDTQYF.

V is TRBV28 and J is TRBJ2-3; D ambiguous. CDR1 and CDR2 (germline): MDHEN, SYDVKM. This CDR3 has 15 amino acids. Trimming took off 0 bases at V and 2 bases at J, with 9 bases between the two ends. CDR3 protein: CASSLWSSSTDTQYF. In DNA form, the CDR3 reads TGTGCCAGCAGTTTATGGAGTTCATCCACAGATACGCAGTATTTT.

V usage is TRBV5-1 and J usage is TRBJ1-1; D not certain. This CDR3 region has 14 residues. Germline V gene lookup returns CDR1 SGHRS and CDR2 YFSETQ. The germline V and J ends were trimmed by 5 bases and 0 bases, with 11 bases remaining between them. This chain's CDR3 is CASSPLFMNTEAFF. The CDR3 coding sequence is TGCGCCAGCAGTCCCCTCTTTATGAACACTGAAGCTTTCTTT.

DNA of the CDR3: TGTGCCAGCAGCAACCTCCCCCAGGCGGGGGGGGACACCGGGGAGCTGTTTTTT. Protein: CASSNLPQAGGDTGELFF. The genes are TRBV7-8 and TRBJ2-2, with 9 bases that match TRBD2. Looked up from germline, CDR1 is SGHVS and CDR2 is FQNEAQ. This CDR3 contains 18 residues. V lost 5 bases and J lost 3; bases outside the gene matches: 13.

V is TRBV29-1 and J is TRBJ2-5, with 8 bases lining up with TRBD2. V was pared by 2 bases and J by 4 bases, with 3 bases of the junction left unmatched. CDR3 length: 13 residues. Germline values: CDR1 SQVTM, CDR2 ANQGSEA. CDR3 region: CSVEWLAGETQYF. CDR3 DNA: TGCAGCGTTGAATGGCTAGCGGGAGAGACCCAGTACTTC. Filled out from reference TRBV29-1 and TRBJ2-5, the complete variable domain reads SAVISQKPSRDICQRGTSLTIQCQVDSQVTMMFWYRQQPGQSLTLIATANQGSEATYESGFVIDKFPISRPNLTFSTLTVSNMSPEDSSIYLCSVEWLAGETQYFGPGTRLLVL.

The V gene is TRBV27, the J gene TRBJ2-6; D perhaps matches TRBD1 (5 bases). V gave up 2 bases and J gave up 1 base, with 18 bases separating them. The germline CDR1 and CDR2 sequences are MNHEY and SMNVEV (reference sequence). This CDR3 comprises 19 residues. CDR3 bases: TGTGCCAGCAGTTTAGGCCCTCCAGGGATGAGGTCTGGGGCCAACGTCCTGACTTTC. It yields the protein CASSLGPPGMRSGANVLTF.

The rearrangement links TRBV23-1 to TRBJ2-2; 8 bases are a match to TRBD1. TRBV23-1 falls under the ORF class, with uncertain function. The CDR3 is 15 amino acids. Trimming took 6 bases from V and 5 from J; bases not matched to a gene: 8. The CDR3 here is CASSSGQEKTGELFF. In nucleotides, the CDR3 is TGCGCCAGCAGCTCGGGACAGGAGAAGACCGGGGAGCTGTTTTTT.

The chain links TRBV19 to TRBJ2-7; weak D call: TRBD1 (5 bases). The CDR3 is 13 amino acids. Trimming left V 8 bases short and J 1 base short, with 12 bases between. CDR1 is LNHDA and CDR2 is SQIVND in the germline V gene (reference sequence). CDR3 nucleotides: TGTGCCAGTTCCTCAGGGCGATCCTACGAGCAGTACTTC. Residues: CASSSGRSYEQYF.

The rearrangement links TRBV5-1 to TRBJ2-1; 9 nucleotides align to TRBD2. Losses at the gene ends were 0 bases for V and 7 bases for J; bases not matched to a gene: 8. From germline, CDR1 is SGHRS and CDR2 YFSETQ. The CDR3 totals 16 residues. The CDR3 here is CASSLEGTSPENEQFF. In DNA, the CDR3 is TGCGCCAGCAGCTTGGAAGGGACTAGCCCGGAAAATGAGCAGTTCTTC. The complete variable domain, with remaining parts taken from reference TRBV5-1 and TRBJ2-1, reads KAGVTQTPRYLIKTRGQQVTLSCSPISGHRSVSWYQQTPGQGLQFLFEYFSETQRNKGNFPGRFSGRQFSNSRSEMNVSTLELGDSALYLCASSLEGTSPENEQFFGPGTRLTVL.

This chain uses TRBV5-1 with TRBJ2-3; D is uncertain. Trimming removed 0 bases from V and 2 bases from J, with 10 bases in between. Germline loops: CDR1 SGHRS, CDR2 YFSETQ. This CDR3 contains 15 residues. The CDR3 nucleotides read TGCGCCAGCAGCTTGGTGGGCCACAACACAGATACGCAGTATTTT. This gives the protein CASSLVGHNTDTQYF. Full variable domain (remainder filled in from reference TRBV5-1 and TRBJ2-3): KAGVTQTPRYLIKTRGQQVTLSCSPISGHRSVSWYQQTPGQGLQFLFEYFSETQRNKGNFPGRFSGRQFSNSRSEMNVSTLELGDSALYLCASSLVGHNTDTQYFGPGTRLTVL.

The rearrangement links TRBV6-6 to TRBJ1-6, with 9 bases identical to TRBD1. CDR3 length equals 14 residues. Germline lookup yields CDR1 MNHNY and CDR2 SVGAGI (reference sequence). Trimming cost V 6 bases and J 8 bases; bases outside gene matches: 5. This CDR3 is CASSPGTGYSPLHF. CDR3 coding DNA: TGTGCCAGCAGCCCAGGGACAGGGTATTCACCCCTCCACTTT.

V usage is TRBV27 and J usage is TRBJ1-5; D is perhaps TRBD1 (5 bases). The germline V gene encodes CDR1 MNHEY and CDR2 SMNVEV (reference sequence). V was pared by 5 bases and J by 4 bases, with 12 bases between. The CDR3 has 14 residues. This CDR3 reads CASSGGDSNQPQHF. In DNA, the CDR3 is TGTGCCAGCAGTGGCGGTGACAGTAATCAGCCCCAGCATTTT.

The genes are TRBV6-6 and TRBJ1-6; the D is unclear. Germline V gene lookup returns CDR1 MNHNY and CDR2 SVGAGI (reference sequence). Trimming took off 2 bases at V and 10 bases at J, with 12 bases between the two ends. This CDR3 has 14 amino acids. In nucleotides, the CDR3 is TGTGCCAGCAGTTACGGCGGTGAAGTATCACCCCTCCACTTT. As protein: CASSYGGEVSPLHF.

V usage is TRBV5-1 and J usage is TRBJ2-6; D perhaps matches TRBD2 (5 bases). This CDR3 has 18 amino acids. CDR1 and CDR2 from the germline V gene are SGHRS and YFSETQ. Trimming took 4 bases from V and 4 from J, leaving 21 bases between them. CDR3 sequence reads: CASSPARGLGSGANVLTF. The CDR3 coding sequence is TGCGCCAGCAGCCCCGCCCGAGGACTGGGCTCGGGGGCCAACGTCCTGACTTTC.

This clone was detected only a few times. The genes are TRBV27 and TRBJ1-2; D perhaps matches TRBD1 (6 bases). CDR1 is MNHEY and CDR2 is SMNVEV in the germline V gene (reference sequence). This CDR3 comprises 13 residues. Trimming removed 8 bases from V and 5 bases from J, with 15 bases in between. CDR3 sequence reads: CASGGQRFYGYTF. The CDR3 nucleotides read TGTGCCAGCGGAGGACAGAGATTTTATGGCTACACCTTC.

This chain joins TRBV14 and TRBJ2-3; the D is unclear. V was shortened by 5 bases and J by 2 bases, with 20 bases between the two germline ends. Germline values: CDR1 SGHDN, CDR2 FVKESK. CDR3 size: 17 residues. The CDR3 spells CASSSLQLSYSTDTQYF. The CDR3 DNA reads TGTGCCAGCAGCTCCTTACAGCTATCATATTCCACAGATACGCAGTATTTT.

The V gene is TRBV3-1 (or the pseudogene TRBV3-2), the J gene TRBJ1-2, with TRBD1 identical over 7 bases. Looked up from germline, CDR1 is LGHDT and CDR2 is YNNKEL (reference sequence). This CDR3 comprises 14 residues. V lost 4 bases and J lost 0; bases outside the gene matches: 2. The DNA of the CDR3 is TGTGCCAGCAGCCCGCAGGGGGCTAACTATGGCTACACCTTC. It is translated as CASSPQGANYGYTF.

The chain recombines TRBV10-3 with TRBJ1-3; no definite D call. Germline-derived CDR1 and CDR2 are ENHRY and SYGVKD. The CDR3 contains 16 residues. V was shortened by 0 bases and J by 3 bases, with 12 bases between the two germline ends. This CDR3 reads CAISESGLSNGNTIYF. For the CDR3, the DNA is TGTGCCATCAGTGAGTCTGGGCTGTCAAATGGAAACACCATATATTTT.

CDR3 DNA sequence: TGTGCCAGTAGTAGGACAGGGGACACCGGGGAGCTGTTTTTT. It encodes CASSRTGDTGELFF. The chain employs TRBV19 and TRBJ2-2; 9 nucleotides align to TRBD1. Germline V lookup: CDR1 LNHDA, CDR2 SQIVND (reference sequence). The CDR3 has 14 amino acids. After removal of 4 bases from V and 3 bases from J, the junction contained 0 bases not matched to a gene. The variable domain in full, with the rest retrieved from reference TRBV19 and TRBJ2-2, is DGGITQSPKYLFRKEGQNVTLSCEQNLNHDAMYWYRQDPGQGLRLIYYSQIVNDFQKGDIAEGYSVSREKKESFPLTVTSAQKNPTAFYLCASSRTGDTGELFFGEGSRLTVL.